The 6 T cell receptor beta chains in this list originate from one sample, sequenced in a study of CD8+ T cells in alopecia areata. Reverse transcription of extracted RNA yielded cDNA, which provided the sequencing template. Using immunoSEQ multiplex PCR, the repertoire was profiled, and TCRdb retains in-frame clones only, with some absent. The repertoire consists of over 150,000 clones, with around three fifths occurring once and the leading ten covering roughly 15%. This material consisted of CD4+ T cells sorted from blood, taken at week 0. Receptor source: a human donor with alopecia areata.

The chain recombines TRBV4-1 with TRBJ1-2, with D possibly being TRBD1 (5 bases). The ends were cut back, 2 bases at V and 4 bases at J, with 14 bases in the middle. The CDR3 covers 15 residues. Germline assignment: CDR1 MGHRA and CDR2 YSYEKL. The CDR3 spells CASSQLSGTAYGYTF. CDR3 DNA sequence: TGCGCCAGCAGCCAATTGTCCGGGACGGCCTATGGCTACACCTTC.

For this clone: Other nucleotide sequences in the sample specify the same CDR3. The V and J genes are TRBV7-8 and TRBJ2-2; D possibly corresponds to TRBD2 (5 bases). CDR1 and CDR2 (germline): SGHVS, FQNEAQ. CDR3 size: 16 residues. V was clipped by 1 base and J by 5 bases, with 14 bases between them. CDR3 amino acids: CASSLVLFPGTGELFF. CDR3 nucleotide sequence: TGTGCCAGCAGCTTAGTTCTCTTTCCGGGGACCGGGGAGCTGTTTTTT.

In this sample, this clone turned up a few times. This chain joins TRBV9 and TRBJ1-2; 7 positions agree with TRBD1. CDR1 is SGDLS, CDR2 YYNGEE, per germline. V gave up 2 bases and J gave up 6 bases; unmatched junction bases: 4. The CDR3 length is 13 residues. CDR3 nucleotide sequence: TGTGCCAGCAGCGTCGACAGGGTCCATGGCTACACCTTC. This translates into CASSVDRVHGYTF.

This clone was seen a handful of times. This rearrangement joins TRBV19 to TRBJ1-4; 10 bases fit TRBD1. Looked up from germline, CDR1 is LNHDA and CDR2 is SQIVND (reference sequence). With 5 bases clipped from V and 3 bases from J, the junction kept 6 bases outside the gene matches. The CDR3 spans 16 residues. The DNA for the CDR3 is TGTGCCAGTAGTCCCCGACAGGGGGCTGCTAATGAAAAACTGTTTTTT. The encoded protein is CASSPRQGAANEKLFF. Together with reference TRBV19 and TRBJ1-4, the CDR3 gives the full variable domain: DGGITQSPKYLFRKEGQNVTLSCEQNLNHDAMYWYRQDPGQGLRLIYYSQIVNDFQKGDIAEGYSVSREKKESFPLTVTSAQKNPTAFYLCASSPRQGAANEKLFFGSGTQLSVL.

J is TRBJ1-6 and V is TRBV25-1, with TRBD1 as a possible D gene (6 bases). CDR3 size: 18 residues. Germline V gene data show CDR1 as MGHDK and CDR2 as SYGVNS. Trimming took 7 bases from V and 1 from J, leaving 20 bases between them. CDR3 sequence (DNA): TGTGCCAGCAAACAGGGACCCTCCGTGGGATCCTATAATTCACCCCTCCACTTT. Protein sequence: CASKQGPSVGSYNSPLHF.

This clone was observed a handful of times. The chain carries TRBV15 and TRBJ1-2; 7 positions match TRBD1. Looked up from germline, CDR1 is LNHNV and CDR2 is YYDKDF (reference sequence). CDR3 length: 14 residues. V lost 0 bases and J lost 8; bases outside the gene matches: 6. CDR3 region: CATSRDPQGVGYTF. CDR3 bases: TGTGCCACCAGCAGAGATCCCCAGGGGGTCGGCTACACCTTC. Full variable domain (remainder filled in from reference TRBV15 and TRBJ1-2): DAMVIQNPRYQVTQFGKPVTLSCSQTLNHNVMYWYQQKSSQAPKLLFHYYDKDFNNEADTPDNFQSRRPNTSFCFLDIRSPGLGDTAMYLCATSRDPQGVGYTFGSGTRLTVV.